This TCR beta chain was identified in a study of blood T cell repertoires in COVID-19. Study details: In each case, the material was cDNA or gDNA derived from T cells, B-cell-depleted T cells, or PBMCs.

Some clones are missing from TCRdb's copy, which holds only in-frame ones; the method was immunoSEQ multiplex PCR. The sample yields 50,000 or so clones, roughly nine tenths seen once. The CDR3 loop spans 13 amino acids. V dropped 3 bases and J dropped 4 bases, with 7 bases sitting between them. The V call is TRBV12-3 or TRBV12-4, the J call TRBJ2-1, with D unresolved. Input material: peripheral blood. The origin of this receptor is a human donor in a cohort sampled during active COVID-19. The CDR3 DNA sequence: TGTGCCAGCAGTTTCCCCCCGTACAATGAGCAGTTCTTC. Amino acids: CASSFPPYNEQFF.